This is a list of T cell receptor beta chains from one sample in a study of Ad26.COV2.S vaccination and SARS-CoV-2 variants. The table came from immunoSEQ multiplex PCR; TCRdb's copy has only in-frame clones and leaves some out. Of about 350,000 clones in the sample, around 90% were seen once. The source was peripheral blood, collected in a trial of Ad26.COV2.S vaccine versus placebo. Every receptor here comes from a person aged 18-60 years who received the Ad26.COV2.S COVID-19 vaccine or a placebo. CDR3s include the opening cysteine and the closing phenylalanine or tryptophan. Fields, in order: V gene, J gene, CDR3 protein.

>TRBV19|TRBJ2-7
CASSNRDRESYEQYF
>TRBV6-5|TRBJ1-1
CASSYLEQGRTEAFF
>TRBV9|TRBJ1-3
CASSVRGSKGNTIYF
>TRBV6-1|TRBJ1-1
CASSEARGTEAFF
>TRBV10-3|TRBJ1-5
CAISETGGVPLKPQHF
>TRBV19|TRBJ2-6
CASSLRTGTLSGANVLTF
>TRBV7-3|TRBJ2-3
CASSLTGGGTDTQYF
>TRBV5-1|TRBJ2-1
CASLGGGEQFF
>TRBV12-5|TRBJ2-7
CASGWILAGGPYEQYF
>TRBV4-1|TRBJ1-1
CASSQYGGPEAFF
>TRBV5-1|TRBJ1-1
CASSPVDRVSMNTEAFF
>TRBV30|TRBJ1-1
CAWSEEGFTEAFF
>TRBV9|TRBJ1-1
CASSVESNTEAFF
>TRBV30|TRBJ2-5
CAWSGGVRGRETQYF
>TRBV12-3/TRBV12-4|TRBJ1-1
CASRKTENTEAFF
>TRBV11-2|TRBJ1-2
CASSLETGVANYGYTF
>TRBV5-4|TRBJ2-7
CASSFGAGATYEQYF
>TRBV4-3|TRBJ2-7
CASSQNPGQGDEQYF
>TRBV5-5|TRBJ2-7
CASSLAGTFSYEQYF
>TRBV9|TRBJ2-5
CASSAGGTLETQYF
>TRBV5-1|TRBJ2-5
CASSLVAGERETQYF
>TRBV5-1|TRBJ2-7
CASSRDRAFDEQYF
>TRBV7-6|TRBJ2-2
CASSLGHFGTGELFF
>TRBV6-2/TRBV6-3|TRBJ1-1
CASSYPGTGVHTEAFF
>TRBV7-8|TRBJ1-3
CASSLATGTGGNTIYF
>TRBV27|TRBJ2-2
CASSLSPVGRPTGELFF
>TRBV9|TRBJ1-5
CASSVGTHDNQPQHF
>TRBV6-8|TRBJ2-7
CASRSSGAPGPFPLEQYF
>TRBV11-3|TRBJ2-1
CASSLVGYNEQFF
>TRBV27|TRBJ2-1
CASSPSRQTYNEQFF
>TRBV29-1|TRBJ2-7
CSVDSETGGTYEQYF
>TRBV7-8|TRBJ1-1
CASSLARTGGVHTEAFF
>TRBV5-1|TRBJ2-1
CASSKTSGSSYNEQFF
>TRBV5-8|TRBJ2-2
CASRRTGQFTGELFF
>TRBV7-9|TRBJ2-5
CASSPSFIGTQETQYF
>TRBV18|TRBJ1-4
CASSPPTTNEKLFF
>TRBV7-9|TRBJ1-2
CASGPQGARGLGYTF
>TRBV7-3|TRBJ2-3
CASSFSPDTQYF
>TRBV6-8|TRBJ1-4
CASSYTPTRGQPKRDEKLFF
>TRBV2|TRBJ1-2
CASSNRVGGYGYTF
>TRBV5-8|TRBJ2-3
CASSLGLASTDTQYF
>TRBV7-9|TRBJ2-1
CASSLESGDNEQFF
>TRBV5-1|TRBJ1-3
CASRTDSGNTIYF
>TRBV21-1|TRBJ1-4
CASSKERQGAIEKLFF
>TRBV5-1|TRBJ2-3
CASSLQGPFGTDTQYF
>TRBV18|TRBJ2-7
CASSLDRTRYEQYF